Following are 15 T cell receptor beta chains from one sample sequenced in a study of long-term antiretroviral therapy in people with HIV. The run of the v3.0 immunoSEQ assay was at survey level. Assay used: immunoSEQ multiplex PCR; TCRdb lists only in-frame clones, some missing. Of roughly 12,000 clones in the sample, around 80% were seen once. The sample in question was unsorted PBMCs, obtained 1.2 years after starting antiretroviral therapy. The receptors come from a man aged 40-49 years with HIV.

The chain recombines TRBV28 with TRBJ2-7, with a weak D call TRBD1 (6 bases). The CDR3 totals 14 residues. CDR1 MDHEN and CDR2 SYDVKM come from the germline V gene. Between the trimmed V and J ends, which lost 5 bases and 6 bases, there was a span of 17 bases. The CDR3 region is CASSVPRGRAEQYF. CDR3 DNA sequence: TGTGCCAGCAGTGTACCCAGGGGACGGGCCGAGCAGTACTTC.

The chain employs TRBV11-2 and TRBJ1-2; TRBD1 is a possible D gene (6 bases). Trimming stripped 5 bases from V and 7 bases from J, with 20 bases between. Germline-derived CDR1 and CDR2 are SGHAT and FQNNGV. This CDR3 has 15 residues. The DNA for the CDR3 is TGTGCCAGCAGCCCCCAGGTGGGGGGCGCGGGTGGCTACACCTTC. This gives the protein CASSPQVGGAGGYTF.

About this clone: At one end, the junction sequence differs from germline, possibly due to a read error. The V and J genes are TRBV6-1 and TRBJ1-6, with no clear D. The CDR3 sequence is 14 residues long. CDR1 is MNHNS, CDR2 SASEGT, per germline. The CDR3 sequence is CASGELGIYSPLHF. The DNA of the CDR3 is TGTGCCAGCGGTGAGTTGGGGATTTATTCACCCCTCCACTTT.

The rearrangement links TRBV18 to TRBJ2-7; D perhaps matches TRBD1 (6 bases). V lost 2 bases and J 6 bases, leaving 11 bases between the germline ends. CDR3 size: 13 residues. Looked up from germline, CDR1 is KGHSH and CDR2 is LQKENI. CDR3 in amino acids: CASSPEQGGEQYF. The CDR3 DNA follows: TGTGCCAGCTCACCAGAACAGGGCGGCGAGCAGTACTTC.

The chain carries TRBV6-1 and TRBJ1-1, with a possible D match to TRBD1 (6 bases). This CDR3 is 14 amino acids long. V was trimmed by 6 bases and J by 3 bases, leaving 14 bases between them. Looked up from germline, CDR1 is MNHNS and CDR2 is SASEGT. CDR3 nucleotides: TGTGCCAGCAGACATACAGGGCTACACACTGAAGCTTTCTTT. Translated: CASRHTGLHTEAFF.

Here the CDR3 DNA reads TGTGCCATCAGTGAGGGTAGCGGGGGAACAGATACGCAGTATTTT. This translates into CAISEGSGGTDTQYF. This chain uses TRBV10-3 with TRBJ2-3; 9 nucleotides align to TRBD2. The CDR3 sequence is 15 residues long. Trimming at V came to 2 bases and at J to 3 bases, leaving 3 bases not matched to a gene. Germline V CDR1 and CDR2: ENHRY, SYGVKD.

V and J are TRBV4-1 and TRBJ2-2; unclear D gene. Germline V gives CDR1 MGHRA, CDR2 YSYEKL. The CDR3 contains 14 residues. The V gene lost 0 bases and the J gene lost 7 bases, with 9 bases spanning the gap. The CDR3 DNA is TGCGCCAGCAGCCAAGAGATAGTGGACGGGGAGCTGTTTTTT. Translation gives CASSQEIVDGELFF.

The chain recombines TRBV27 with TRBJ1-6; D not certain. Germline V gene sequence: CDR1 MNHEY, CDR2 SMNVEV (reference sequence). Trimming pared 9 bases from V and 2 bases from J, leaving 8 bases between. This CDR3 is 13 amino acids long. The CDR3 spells CASSLAYNSPLHF. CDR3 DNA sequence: TGTGCCAGTTCTCTGGCCTATAATTCACCCCTCCACTTT.

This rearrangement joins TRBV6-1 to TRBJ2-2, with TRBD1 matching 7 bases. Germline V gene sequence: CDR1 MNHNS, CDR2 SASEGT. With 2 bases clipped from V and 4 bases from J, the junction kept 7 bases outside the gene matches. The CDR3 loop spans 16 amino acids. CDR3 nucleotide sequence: TGTGCCAGCAGTGAACCCCCGGGACAGCCCACCGGGGAGCTGTTTTTT. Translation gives CASSEPPGQPTGELFF.

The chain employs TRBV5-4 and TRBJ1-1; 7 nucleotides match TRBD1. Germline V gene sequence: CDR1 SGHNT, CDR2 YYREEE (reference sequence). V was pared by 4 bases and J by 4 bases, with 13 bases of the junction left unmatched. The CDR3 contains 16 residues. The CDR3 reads CASSTDLGQTSTEAFF. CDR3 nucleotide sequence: TGTGCCAGCAGCACGGACCTGGGACAGACTAGCACTGAAGCTTTCTTT.

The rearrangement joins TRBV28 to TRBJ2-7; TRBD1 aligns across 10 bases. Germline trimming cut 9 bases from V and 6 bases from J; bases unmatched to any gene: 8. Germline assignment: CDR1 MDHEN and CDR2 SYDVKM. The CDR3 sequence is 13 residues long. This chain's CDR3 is CASIRDRGGEQYF. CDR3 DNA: TGTGCCAGTATCCGGGACAGGGGAGGCGAGCAGTACTTC.

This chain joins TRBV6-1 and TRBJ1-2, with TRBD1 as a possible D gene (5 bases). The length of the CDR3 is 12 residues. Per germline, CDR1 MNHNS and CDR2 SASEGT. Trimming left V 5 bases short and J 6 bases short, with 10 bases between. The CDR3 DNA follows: TGTGCCAGCAGTCTGGGGCGGGATGGCTACACCTTC. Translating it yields CASSLGRDGYTF.

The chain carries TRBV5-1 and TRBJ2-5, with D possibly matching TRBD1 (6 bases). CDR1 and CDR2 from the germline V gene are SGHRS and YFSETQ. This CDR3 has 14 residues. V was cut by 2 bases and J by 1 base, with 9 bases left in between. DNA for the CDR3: TGCGCCAGCAGCTTCCGGGACACCCAAGAGACCCAGTACTTC. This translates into CASSFRDTQETQYF.

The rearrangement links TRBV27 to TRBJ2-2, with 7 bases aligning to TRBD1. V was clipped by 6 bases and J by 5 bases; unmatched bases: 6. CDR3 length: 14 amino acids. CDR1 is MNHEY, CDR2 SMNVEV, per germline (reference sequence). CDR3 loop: CASRPGQPTGELFF. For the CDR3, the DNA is TGTGCCAGCAGGCCGGGACAGCCAACCGGGGAGCTGTTTTTT.

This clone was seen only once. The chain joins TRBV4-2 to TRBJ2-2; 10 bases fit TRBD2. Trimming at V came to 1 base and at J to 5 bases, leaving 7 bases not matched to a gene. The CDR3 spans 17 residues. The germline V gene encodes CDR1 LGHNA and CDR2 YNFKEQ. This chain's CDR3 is CASSQVTAGGPTGELFF. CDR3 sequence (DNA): TGTGCCAGCAGCCAAGTCACAGCGGGGGGGCCGACCGGGGAGCTGTTTTTT.